This TCR beta chain was observed in a study of post-analysis software for immune sequencing data. Study-wide context: Progressive-relapsing, secondary progressive and relapsing-remitting multiple sclerosis were among the disease courses included. Study observations and caveats: With TRBV5-6, TRBV5-1 and TRBV20-1 included, about 5 TRBV segments were more frequent in patients than in controls.

Carried by the TCR beta cDNA libraries were unique molecular identifiers. Each CDR3 protein gets one entry after TCRdb re-called the PCR reads with MiXCR. The data contain about 380,000 distinct CDR3 sequences, roughly 30% of them singletons. V was shortened by 0 bases and J by 4 bases, with 16 bases between the two germline ends. The CDR3 spans 16 residues. Germline V gene lookup returns CDR1 LGHNA and CDR2 YSLEER. This clonotype occurred a few times. The target antigen is unknown. Input material: blood. The rearrangement joins TRBV4-3 to TRBJ2-7, with D perhaps TRBD1 or TRBD2 (6 bases each). The sequence came from a girl aged 10-17 years with multiple sclerosis. In DNA form, the CDR3 reads TGCGCCAGCAGCCAAGATCGGGGGCAGGCTCGGTACGAGCAGTACTTC. Its protein product is CASSQDRGQARYEQYF.